This passage covers 32 T cell receptor beta chains from one sample sequenced in a study of T cell responses to AZD1222 COVID-19 vaccine. Sequencing was performed with immunoSEQ multiplex PCR; in TCRdb, only in-frame clones are kept and a portion is missing. The data hold about 150,000 clones, with 86% observed a single time. This material consisted of peripheral blood, taken 28 days after the second AZD1222 dose. All receptors come from an adult who received the AZD1222 COVID-19 vaccine.

The chain employs TRBV5-1 and TRBJ2-7; TRBD1 matches 9 bases. V was clipped by 3 bases and J by 3 bases; unmatched bases: 7. Germline V gene data show CDR1 as SGHRS and CDR2 as YFSETQ. The CDR3 loop spans 15 amino acids. CDR3 sequence reads: CASSWGDRDNYEQYF. For the CDR3, the DNA is TGCGCCAGCAGCTGGGGGGACAGGGATAACTACGAGCAGTACTTC. Looking up the rest from reference TRBV5-1 and TRBJ2-7 gives the full variable domain: KAGVTQTPRYLIKTRGQQVTLSCSPISGHRSVSWYQQTPGQGLQFLFEYFSETQRNKGNFPGRFSGRQFSNSRSEMNVSTLELGDSALYLCASSWGDRDNYEQYFGPGTRLTVT.

The genes are TRBV19 and TRBJ1-2, with TRBD1 as a possible D gene (6 bases). Germline V lookup: CDR1 LNHDA, CDR2 SQIVND (reference sequence). V lost 4 bases and J 4 bases, leaving 16 bases between the germline ends. The CDR3 extends over 15 amino acids. The CDR3 sequence is CASSKAGVRGYGYTF. In nucleotides, the CDR3 is TGTGCCAGTAGTAAAGCAGGGGTACGGGGCTATGGCTACACCTTC.

The V gene is TRBV2, the J gene TRBJ1-1; D unresolved. The CDR3 runs 14 residues. Per germline, CDR1 SNHLY and CDR2 FYNNEI. V dropped 0 bases and J dropped 4 bases, with 9 bases sitting between them. CDR3: CASSEATASTEAFF. The CDR3 region has the DNA TGTGCCAGCAGTGAAGCGACGGCTAGCACTGAAGCTTTCTTT.

The gene calls are TRBV21-1 and TRBJ2-7; the D segment call TRBD1 is taken from the table without a DNA check. TRBV21-1 counts as a pseudogene. The CDR3 extends over 13 amino acids. In DNA form, the CDR3 reads TGTGCCAGCATCACAGGGGGGTCTTACGAGCAGTACTTC. This codes for CASITGGSYEQYF.

V gene TRBV30 combines with J gene TRBJ2-5, with 7 bases that match TRBD2. Unmatched junction bases numbered 10, after V lost 5 bases and J lost 4 bases. This CDR3 region has 14 residues. The germline gives CDR1 GTSNPN, CDR2 SVGIG (reference sequence). CDR3 residues: CAWGRGAGPETQYF. CDR3 coding DNA: TGTGCCTGGGGAAGGGGAGCGGGGCCAGAGACCCAGTACTTC.

The chain is built from TRBV7-9 and TRBJ2-2; D unresolved. V lost 4 bases and J 2 bases, leaving 2 bases between the germline ends. Germline V gene lookup returns CDR1 SEHNR and CDR2 FQNEAQ (reference sequence). The CDR3 covers 12 residues. This chain's CDR3 is CASSYNTGELFF. DNA of the CDR3: TGTGCCAGCAGCTATAACACCGGGGAGCTGTTTTTT. Variable domain in full (rest from reference TRBV7-9 and TRBJ2-2): DTGVSQNPRHKITKRGQNVTFRCDPISEHNRLYWYRQTLGQGPEFLTYFQNEAQLEKSRLLSDRFSAERPKGSFSTLEIQRTEQGDSAMYLCASSYNTGELFFGEGSRLTVL.

This clone was observed once. The chain links TRBV18 to TRBJ2-3; 8 nucleotides align to TRBD2. The CDR3 extends over 17 amino acids. CDR1 and CDR2 (germline): KGHSH, LQKENI. V lost 0 bases and J lost 4; bases outside the gene matches: 9. The CDR3 spells CASSPPGIAGFSDTQYF. For the CDR3, the DNA is TGTGCCAGCTCACCACCCGGAATAGCGGGGTTCTCAGATACGCAGTATTTT.

This clone was observed a single time. The rearrangement uses TRBV7-6 and TRBJ2-5, with D perhaps matching TRBD2 (5 bases). Looked up from germline, CDR1 is SGHVS and CDR2 is FNYEAQ. The CDR3 has 15 amino acids. V was clipped by 3 bases and J by 5 bases, with 16 bases between them. Here the CDR3 reads CASSFSTWERETQYF. CDR3 in DNA: TGTGCCAGCAGCTTTTCTACGTGGGAGCGGGAGACCCAGTACTTC. The full variable domain, completed using reference TRBV7-6 and TRBJ2-5, is GAGVSQSPRYKVTKRGQDVALRCDPISGHVSLYWYRQALGQGPEFLTYFNYEAQQDKSGLPNDRFSAERPEGSISTLTIQRTEQRDSAMYRCASSFSTWERETQYFGPGTRLLVL.

This chain's CDR3 is CASSGGAYNEQFF. CDR3 nucleotides: TGTGCCAGCAGCGGGGGGGCTTACAATGAGCAGTTCTTC. The rearrangement joins TRBV9 to TRBJ2-1; D possibly uses TRBD1 or TRBD2 (6 bases each). The CDR3 totals 13 residues. Looked up from germline, CDR1 is SGDLS and CDR2 is YYNGEE. The V end lost 3 bases, the J end lost 4 bases, and 8 bases lay between the germline ends.

The CDR3 DNA is TGTGCCAGTAGTATCTGGGACAGATTTTTAACTAGCAATCAGCCCCAGCATTTT. Amino acid sequence: CASSIWDRFLTSNQPQHF. V and J are TRBV19 and TRBJ1-5, with TRBD1 identical over 7 bases. Germline V gives CDR1 LNHDA, CDR2 SQIVND (reference sequence). After removal of 3 bases from V and 0 bases from J, the junction contained 11 bases not matched to a gene. The CDR3 contains 18 residues. The full variable domain, in which reference TRBV19 and TRBJ1-5 provide the parts outside the CDR3, is DGGITQSPKYLFRKEGQNVTLSCEQNLNHDAMYWYRQDPGQGLRLIYYSQIVNDFQKGDIAEGYSVSREKKESFPLTVTSAQKNPTAFYLCASSIWDRFLTSNQPQHFGDGTRLSIL.

This clone was seen a handful of times. The V gene is TRBV2, the J gene TRBJ2-7, with D tentatively TRBD2 (6 bases). The germline V gene encodes CDR1 SNHLY and CDR2 FYNNEI. There are 15 residues in the CDR3. Trimming took off 4 bases at V and 0 bases at J, with 13 bases between the two ends. CDR3 residues: CASSGLLAVSYEQYF. The CDR3 DNA follows: TGTGCCAGCAGTGGATTATTAGCGGTCTCCTACGAGCAGTACTTC.

The CDR3 DNA sequence: TGTGCCAGCAGCTCCTGGACCGTTAACACTGAAGCTTTCTTT. This encodes CASSSWTVNTEAFF. The rearrangement links TRBV6-6 to TRBJ1-1, with D unresolved. The V gene lost 6 bases and the J gene lost 2 bases, with 13 bases spanning the gap. Germline assignment: CDR1 MNHNY and CDR2 SVGAGI (reference sequence). This CDR3 contains 14 residues.

The chain recombines TRBV2 with TRBJ2-7; 7 positions match TRBD2. The germline gives CDR1 SNHLY, CDR2 FYNNEI. The CDR3 is 16 amino acids. The V gene end was trimmed by 7 bases and the J gene end by 3 bases; junction bases not matched to a gene: 15. The CDR3 region has the DNA TGTGCCAGCACCGGTCCCCCAGCTAGCGGACACTACGAGCAGTACTTC. Protein sequence: CASTGPPASGHYEQYF.

The rearrangement links TRBV6-5 to TRBJ1-3; maybe TRBD1 (5 bases). This CDR3 spans 14 amino acids. The V and J ends lost 4 bases and 4 bases respectively, with 11 bases between them. CDR1 and CDR2 from the germline V gene are MNHEY and SVGAGI. CDR3 bases: TGTGCCAGCAGTTCTCCAGGGTCCGGAAACACCATATATTTT. This sequence encodes CASSSPGSGNTIYF.

The chain couples TRBV6-1 to TRBJ1-6; D call uncertain. The V end lost 3 bases, the J end lost 7 bases, and 10 bases lay between the germline ends. Germline V gene data show CDR1 as MNHNS and CDR2 as SASEGT. This CDR3 is 14 amino acids long. The CDR3 sequence: CASSDRFGNSPLHF. CDR3 DNA: TGTGCCAGCAGTGACAGATTCGGGAATTCACCCCTCCACTTT.

V and J are TRBV27 and TRBJ2-1, with TRBD2 matching 14 bases. V trimming: 2 bases; J trimming: 8 bases; junction bases outside the gene matches: 8. The germline V gene encodes CDR1 MNHEY and CDR2 SMNVEV (reference sequence). This CDR3 has 17 amino acids. This chain's CDR3 is CASSLIGTSGSWDEQFF. For the CDR3, the DNA is TGTGCCAGCAGTTTAATTGGGACTAGCGGGAGTTGGGATGAGCAGTTCTTC.

The V call is TRBV6-5, the J call TRBJ1-5; TRBD1 is a possible D gene (5 bases). The length of the CDR3 is 13 residues. Trimming took 8 bases from V and 4 from J, leaving 12 bases between them. Germline V gene data show CDR1 as MNHEY and CDR2 as SVGAGI. CDR3 sequence reads: CASFTEGNQPQHF. As DNA, the CDR3 is TGTGCCAGCTTTACAGAGGGGAATCAGCCCCAGCATTTT.

The chain employs TRBV6-6 and TRBJ1-5; perhaps TRBD1 as D (6 bases). This CDR3 is 14 amino acids long. The ends were cut back, 6 bases at V and 7 bases at J, with 16 bases in the middle. Germline values: CDR1 MNHNY, CDR2 SVGAGI (reference sequence). CDR3 DNA: TGTGCCAGCAGCCCTGACAGGTGGGAACAGCCCCAGCATTTT. This gives the protein CASSPDRWEQPQHF.

The chain has TRBV24-1 and TRBJ2-5; D could derive from TRBD1 or TRBD2 (6 bases each). This CDR3 spans 17 amino acids. The V end lost 3 bases, the J end lost 5 bases, and 21 bases lay between the germline ends. CDR1 KGHDR and CDR2 SFDVKD come from the germline V gene. The CDR3, as DNA: TGTGCCACCAGTGATCCCGGGAGACAGGACCTTTGGGAGACCCAGTACTTC. It yields the protein CATSDPGRQDLWETQYF.

The V gene is TRBV18, the J gene TRBJ2-3; no firm D call. Germline V CDR1 and CDR2: KGHSH, LQKENI. The CDR3 runs 12 residues. Between the trimmed V and J ends, which lost 0 bases and 5 bases, there was a span of 3 bases. CDR3 DNA sequence: TGTGCCAGCTCACCACCGCGAGATACGCAGTATTTT. It is translated as CASSPPRDTQYF.

The rearrangement uses TRBV11-2 and TRBJ2-3, with 9 nucleotides matching TRBD2. CDR1 and CDR2 from the germline V gene are SGHAT and FQNNGV. CDR3 length equals 16 residues. With 3 bases clipped from V and 0 bases from J, the junction kept 4 bases outside the gene matches. The CDR3 loop is CASSFLAGASTDTQYF. The CDR3 DNA is TGTGCCAGCAGCTTCTTAGCGGGGGCTAGCACAGATACGCAGTATTTT.

The DNA of the CDR3 is TGTGCCAGCAGTGTGATTGTACAGGGGTTTTCTGAAGCTTTCTTT. Translation gives CASSVIVQGFSEAFF. The chain has TRBV7-9 and TRBJ1-1; TRBD1 aligns across 7 bases. The length of the CDR3 is 15 residues. Losses at the gene ends were 6 bases for V and 6 bases for J; bases not matched to a gene: 13. The germline V gene has CDR1 SEHNR and CDR2 FQNEAQ (reference sequence).

V and J are TRBV12-3 or TRBV12-4 and TRBJ2-1; D gene ambiguous. This CDR3 is 12 amino acids long. V dropped 3 bases and J dropped 8 bases, with 8 bases sitting between them. Here the CDR3 DNA reads TGTGCCAGCAGTTTGGTGAGTTATGAGCAGTTCTTC. This gives the protein CASSLVSYEQFF.

The DNA of the CDR3 is TGCGCCAGCAGATCAGGAACAGGGGGTACTAACACTGAAGCTTTCTTT. Its protein product is CASRSGTGGTNTEAFF. The genes are TRBV5-1 and TRBJ1-1; 8 nucleotides line up with TRBD1. CDR1 and CDR2 (germline): SGHRS, YFSETQ. V lost 5 bases to trimming and J lost 2 bases; unmatched junction nucleotides: 11. CDR3 length: 16 residues.

CDR3 bases: TGCGCCAGCAGCTTGGCAGGGACCTCGAAGGGAGTAGAAAAACTGTTTTTT. As protein: CASSLAGTSKGVEKLFF. The J gene is TRBJ1-4, the V gene TRBV5-1, with D perhaps matching TRBD1 (5 bases). The germline gives CDR1 SGHRS, CDR2 YFSETQ. CDR3 size: 17 residues. Trimming took off 0 bases at V and 8 bases at J, with 20 bases between the two ends.

As DNA, the CDR3 is TGTGCCAGCAGCTTGGACAGGGACTATGGCTACACCTTC. Translating it yields CASSLDRDYGYTF. J is TRBJ1-2 and V is TRBV11-1; 8 bases are a match to TRBD1. Germline trimming cut 3 bases from V and 3 bases from J; bases unmatched to any gene: 0. Per germline, CDR1 SGHAT and CDR2 FQDESV (reference sequence). The CDR3 covers 13 residues. Full variable domain (remainder filled in from reference TRBV11-1 and TRBJ1-2): EAEVAQSPRYKITEKSQAVAFWCDPISGHATLYWYRQILGQGPELLVQFQDESVVDDSQLPKDRFSAERLKGVDSTLKIQPAELGDSAMYLCASSLDRDYGYTFGSGTRLTVV.

This clone showed up just a few times. Other nucleotide sequences from this sample produce the same CDR3. The chain employs TRBV19 and TRBJ1-1; 7 nucleotides line up with TRBD1. Trimming took 3 bases from V and 1 from J; bases not matched to a gene: 2. Germline values: CDR1 LNHDA, CDR2 SQIVND (reference sequence). CDR3 length: 14 residues. The CDR3, as DNA: TGTGCCAGTAGTATCACAGGGGCGAACACTGAAGCTTTCTTT. It encodes CASSITGANTEAFF. The full variable domain, rest sourced from reference TRBV19 and TRBJ1-1, is DGGITQSPKYLFRKEGQNVTLSCEQNLNHDAMYWYRQDPGQGLRLIYYSQIVNDFQKGDIAEGYSVSREKKESFPLTVTSAQKNPTAFYLCASSITGANTEAFFGQGTRLTVV.

The chain joins TRBV11-2 to TRBJ1-3; 7 nucleotides align to TRBD1. The CDR3 length is 17 residues. Germline assignment: CDR1 SGHAT and CDR2 FQNNGV. V was pared by 5 bases and J by 0 bases, with 10 bases of the junction left unmatched. The CDR3 DNA follows: TGTGCCAGCAGCCTCCGGGACAGCGTTTACTCTGGAAACACCATATATTTT. Translated, it gives CASSLRDSVYSGNTIYF.

The rearrangement joins TRBV12-5 to TRBJ1-1, with D tentatively TRBD1 (5 bases). Germline V gives CDR1 LGHNT, CDR2 FRNRAP. The CDR3 extends over 14 amino acids. The ends were cut back, 5 bases at V and 5 bases at J, with 15 bases in the middle. The CDR3, as DNA: TGTGCTAGTGGTCAGGACGGATGGGGGACTGAAGCTTTCTTT. Amino acids: CASGQDGWGTEAFF.

The rearrangement joins TRBV4-2 to TRBJ1-1; no clear D. Germline loops: CDR1 LGHNA, CDR2 YNFKEQ. Trimming took off 5 bases at V and 0 bases at J, with 1 base between the two ends. The CDR3 consists of 11 residues. The chain's CDR3 is CASSLNTEAFF. CDR3 DNA sequence: TGTGCCAGCAGCTTGAACACTGAAGCTTTCTTT.

This chain uses TRBV7-6 with TRBJ1-6, with TRBD1 as a possible D gene (5 bases). In germline, CDR1 is SGHVS, CDR2 FNYEAQ. There are 13 residues in the CDR3. V lost 0 bases to trimming and J lost 10 bases, with 7 bases between them. The CDR3 bases are TGTGCCAGCAGCTTAGCAGGGGTCTCACCCCTCCACTTT. It encodes CASSLAGVSPLHF.

The CDR3 sequence is CASSPAQINSGNTIYF. In nucleotides, the CDR3 is TGTGCCAGCTCACCAGCTCAGATAAACTCTGGAAACACCATATATTTT. This chain links TRBV18 with TRBJ1-3; D ambiguous. V was trimmed by 2 bases and J by 0 bases, leaving 11 bases between them. Looked up from germline, CDR1 is KGHSH and CDR2 is LQKENI. There are 16 residues in the CDR3.